This paragraph covers one T cell receptor (beta chain) sequence. Its antigen remains unknown. Germline and genes here are mouse. Sequencing ends 3 residues short of the CDR3 end; the germline J gene provides the rest. CDR3 length: 16 amino acids. Germline lookup yields CDR1 SNHLY and CDR2 FYNGKV (reference sequence). The germline V and J ends were trimmed by 4 bases and 0 bases, with 10 bases remaining between them. Cells from pooled cutaneous lymph nodes were sorted by CD4, CD8alpha, NKG2D, NKG2ACE and other markers. The entry originates in a study of CD8+ T cells in alopecia areata. Looking at the study overall: The roughly 6-10-week-old female C3H/HeJ mice were given skin taken from approximately 6-13-month-old C3H/HeJ graft donors that had spontaneous alopecia.

Whole-study findings and limits: Lesional scalp exceeded normal scalp in clonality, especially in alopecia totalis/universalis. Normal skin's resident alphabeta T cells are also sequenced in scalp samples.

In each case, RNA was isolated and then reverse transcribed into cDNA as the sequencing template. Here immunoSEQ multiplex PCR was the method, and the copy in TCRdb shows in-frame clones only, minus some. Singletons are absent from the sample, which has 270,000 or so clones. The sequenced sample was CD4+ T cells sorted from a lymph node. V and J are TRBV3 and TRBJ1-6, with TRBD1 as a possible D gene (6 bases). TRBJ1-6 is treated as an ORF (open reading frame) with a function not yet certain. The TCR comes from a C3H/HeJ mouse with alopecia areata. For this strain, the MHC haplotype corresponds to H2-k. CDR3 protein: CASSWDTYSYNSPLYF. Partial CDR3 DNA: TGTGCCAGCAGCTGGGACACCTATTCCTATAATTCGCCC.